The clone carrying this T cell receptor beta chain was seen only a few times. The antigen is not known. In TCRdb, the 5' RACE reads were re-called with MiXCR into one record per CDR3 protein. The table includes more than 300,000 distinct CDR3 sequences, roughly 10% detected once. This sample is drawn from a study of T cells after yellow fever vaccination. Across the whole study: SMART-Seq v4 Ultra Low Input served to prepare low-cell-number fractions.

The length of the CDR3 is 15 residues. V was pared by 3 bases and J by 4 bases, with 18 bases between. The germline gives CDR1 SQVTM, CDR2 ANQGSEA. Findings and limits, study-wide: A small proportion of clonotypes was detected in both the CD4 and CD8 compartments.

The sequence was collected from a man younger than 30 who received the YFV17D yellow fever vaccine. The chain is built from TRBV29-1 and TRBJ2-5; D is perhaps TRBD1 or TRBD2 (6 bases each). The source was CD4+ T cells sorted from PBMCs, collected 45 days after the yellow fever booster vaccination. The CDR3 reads CSVDTIGGTRETQYF. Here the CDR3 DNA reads TGCAGCGTTGACACCATAGGGGGGACCAGAGAGACCCAGTACTTC.